The rows below give T cell receptor beta chains drawn from one sample of a study of T cell responses to AZD1222 COVID-19 vaccine. Using immunoSEQ multiplex PCR, the repertoire was profiled, and TCRdb retains in-frame clones only, with some absent. This table holds 110,000 to 150,000 clones, 92% found once. The specimen comprised peripheral blood, sampled on day 0 of AZD1222 vaccination. These receptors were taken from an adult in good health. Each CDR3 is given with its conserved first and last residue. D genes are given only for firm matches. Not every row has a clone size; where given, it reads once, few, many or a size class.

clone_size,v_call,j_call,d_call,cdr3_nt,cdr3_aa
.,TRBV12-5,TRBJ1-1,.,TGTGCTAGTGGTGGGGATGCCCCACAAGCTTTCTTT,CASGGDAPQAFF
.,TRBV7-3,TRBJ2-2,TRBD1,TGTGCCAGCAGCGGCGACAGGGGGGCGGGCGGGGAGCTGTTTTTT,CASSGDRGAGGELFF
.,TRBV29-1,TRBJ2-2,.,TGCAGCGCCCAGTCCGGACAAAGCACCGGGGAGCTGTTTTTT,CSAQSGQSTGELFF
.,TRBV25-1,TRBJ1-2,.,TGTGCCAGCAGTGACCCACTCCGGGGGGCCGTCGGGGGCTACACCTTC,CASSDPLRGAVGGYTF
few,TRBV12-3/TRBV12-4,TRBJ2-1,TRBD2,TGTGCCAGCAGTACCGGGACTAGCGTTGGGCAGTTCTTC,CASSTGTSVGQFF
.,TRBV7-2,TRBJ2-1,TRBD2,TGTGCCAGCAGCTACGGGACTAGCGGGAGTATTGAGCAGTTCTTC,CASSYGTSGSIEQFF
.,TRBV29-1,TRBJ2-5,.,TGCAGCGCCAGGGGGACTAGGGAGGACAGGGAGACCCAGTACTTC,CSARGTREDRETQYF
.,TRBV7-2,TRBJ1-5,.,TGTGCCAGCAGCCCCCAATGGGGGGGCAATCAGCCCCAGCATTTT,CASSPQWGGNQPQHF
.,TRBV20-1,TRBJ2-3,.,TGCAGTGCCCTTCTCACAGATACGCAGTATTTT,CSALLTDTQYF
.,TRBV10-3,TRBJ2-2,TRBD1,TGTGCCATCAGTGACGGTGACAGGGCCACCGGGGAGCTGTTTTTT,CAISDGDRATGELFF
.,TRBV30,TRBJ1-4,.,TGTGCCTGGAGCCGCGACAGAACTAATGAAAAACTGTTTTTT,CAWSRDRTNEKLFF
.,TRBV28,TRBJ1-6,.,TGTGCCAGCATTCATAACCCGGACAGCTATAATTCACCCCTCCACTTT,CASIHNPDSYNSPLHF
.,TRBV3-1/TRBV3-2,TRBJ1-1,.,TGTGCCAGCAGCCCCCAGGGCTTTGTTAGGGACACTGAAGCTTTCTTT,CASSPQGFVRDTEAFF
.,TRBV18,TRBJ2-1,.,TGTGCCAGCTCACCAGCGGAAACCTACAATGAGCAGTTCTTC,CASSPAETYNEQFF
.,TRBV10-2,TRBJ1-6,TRBD1,TGCGCCAGCAGTCAGACAGGGAATTCACCCCTCCACTTT,CASSQTGNSPLHF
.,TRBV6-1,TRBJ2-1,TRBD2,TGTGCCAGCAGTGAGTTAGCGGGAGTAAGCTACAATGAGCAGTTCTTC,CASSELAGVSYNEQFF
.,TRBV28,TRBJ2-2,TRBD2,TGTGCCAGCAGTTTTGTTTCCGCTAGCGGGCGGAACTTGAACACCGGGGAGCTGTTTTTT,CASSFVSASGRNLNTGELFF
.,TRBV6-4,TRBJ1-4,.,TGTGCCAGCAGTGGGACAGTGAATGAAAAACTGTTTTTT,CASSGTVNEKLFF
.,TRBV15,TRBJ2-3,.,TGTGCCACCAGGGCGCTAACACGAGCTAGCACAGATACGCAGTATTTT,CATRALTRASTDTQYF
few,TRBV11-3,TRBJ2-1,.,TGTGCCAGCAGCTCCAGAAGCTCCTACAATGAGCAGTTCTTC,CASSSRSSYNEQFF
.,TRBV19,TRBJ2-7,TRBD2,TGTGCCAGTAGTGGGACTAGCGGCACGATCGCCCACTACGAGCAGTACTTC,CASSGTSGTIAHYEQYF
.,TRBV6-1,TRBJ1-1,.,TGTGCCAGCAGTGAAACGGGGGCCGAAACTGAAGCTTTCTTT,CASSETGAETEAFF
.,TRBV3-1/TRBV3-2,TRBJ1-6,TRBD1,TGTGCCAGCAGCCTGGACGGGACAGGGAGATCACCCCTCCACTTT,CASSLDGTGRSPLHF
.,TRBV15,TRBJ1-4,.,TGTGCCAGCACAGGATTTGCAACTAATGAAAAACTGTTTTTT,CASTGFATNEKLFF
.,TRBV7-2,TRBJ1-1,.,TGTGCCAGCAGCGGCGGGCGGGGTGAAGCTTTCTTT,CASSGGRGEAFF
.,TRBV19,TRBJ2-7,TRBD1,TGTGCCAGTAGTATTTCAAGGACAGGGCCCTACGAGCAGTACTTC,CASSISRTGPYEQYF
.,TRBV19,TRBJ1-2,TRBD1,TGTGCCAGTAGTATAGACCGGACAGGATATGGCTACACCTTC,CASSIDRTGYGYTF
once,TRBV28,TRBJ1-1,.,TGTGCCAGCACACCGGGGCCTTTCACTGAAGCTTTCTTT,CASTPGPFTEAFF
.,TRBV5-1,TRBJ1-2,TRBD1,TGCGCCAGCAGCGACCCTGGCAGGGGGCTTCATGGCTACACCTTC,CASSDPGRGLHGYTF
.,TRBV6-5,TRBJ2-5,.,TGTGCCAGCCAGGGACACGGTGTTGTAACCCAGTACTTC,CASQGHGVVTQYF
.,TRBV12-3/TRBV12-4,TRBJ2-3,.,TGTGCCAGCAGTTTCGTTCTAGGTACGCAGTATTTT,CASSFVLGTQYF
.,TRBV19,TRBJ2-1,.,TGTGCCAGTAGTATAGACAGGTCTAAATACAATGAGCAGTTCTTC,CASSIDRSKYNEQFF
once,TRBV7-2,TRBJ2-7,TRBD1,TGTGCCAGCAGCACGGGCAGGGGGAAATCCTACGAGCAGTACTTC,CASSTGRGKSYEQYF
.,TRBV7-6,TRBJ2-1,.,TGTGCCAGCAGCTTAGGCGGAGGCGCGCCCAATGAGCAGTTCTTC,CASSLGGGAPNEQFF
once,TRBV30,TRBJ2-1,.,TGTGCCTGGAGTGCCCTCAATGAGCAGTTCTTC,CAWSALNEQFF
.,TRBV28,TRBJ2-7,TRBD2,TGTGCCAGCAGAGACAGGGGACTAGCGGGAGGTGTCACGTACGAGCAGTACTTC,CASRDRGLAGGVTYEQYF
.,TRBV3-1/TRBV3-2,TRBJ1-2,.,TGTGCCAGCACCCATGGAGGCAGGGGTAACTATGGCTACACCTTC,CASTHGGRGNYGYTF
.,TRBV5-6,TRBJ1-5,TRBD1,TGTGCCAGCAGCTCGAGAGGGACAGGGGTCCCCTGGGGTCAGCCCCAGCATTTT,CASSSRGTGVPWGQPQHF
.,TRBV10-2,TRBJ2-1,TRBD2,TGCGCCAGCGCCGGGACTAGCGGGACAGAGCAGTTCTTC,CASAGTSGTEQFF
.,TRBV12-3/TRBV12-4,TRBJ1-4,.,TGTGCCAGCAGTTTAGAAGTGAAAAAACTGTTTTTT,CASSLEVKKLFF
.,TRBV18,TRBJ1-5,TRBD1,TGTGCCAGCTCACCCCTCCCCCGGGACAGATATAGCAATCAGCCCCAGCATTTT,CASSPLPRDRYSNQPQHF
.,TRBV18,TRBJ2-3,.,TGTGCCAGCTCACCACTCGCGCCTAGCGCTAGCACAGATACGCAGTATTTT,CASSPLAPSASTDTQYF
.,TRBV5-1,TRBJ1-3,.,TGCGCCAGCAGCTTGGCCGGGGGTTACTCTGGAAACACCATATATTTT,CASSLAGGYSGNTIYF
.,TRBV12-5,TRBJ2-3,TRBD1,TGTGCTAGTGGCAAAAATAACAGGGGTTCAGATACGCAGTATTTT,CASGKNNRGSDTQYF